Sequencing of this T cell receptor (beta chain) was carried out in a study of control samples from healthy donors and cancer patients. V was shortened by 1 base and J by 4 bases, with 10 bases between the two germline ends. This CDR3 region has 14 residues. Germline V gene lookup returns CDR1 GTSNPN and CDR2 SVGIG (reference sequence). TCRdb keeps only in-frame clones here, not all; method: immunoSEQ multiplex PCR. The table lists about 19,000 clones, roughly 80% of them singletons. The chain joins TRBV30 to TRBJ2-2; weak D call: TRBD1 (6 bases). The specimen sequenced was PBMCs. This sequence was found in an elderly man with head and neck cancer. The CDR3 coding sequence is TGTGCCTGGAGTGAGGGACATCTCACCGGGGAGCTGTTTTTT. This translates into CAWSEGHLTGELFF. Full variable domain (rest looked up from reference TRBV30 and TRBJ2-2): SQTIHQWPATLVQPVGSPLSLECTVEGTSNPNLYWYRQAAGRGLQLLFYSVGIGQISSEVPQNLSASRPQDRQFILSSKKLLLSDSGFYLCAWSEGHLTGELFFGEGSRLTVL.